This T cell receptor beta chain emerged from a study of OX40 agonist ivuxolimab in advanced cancers. At the level of the study: Partial responses were achieved by three patients, of whom one had hepatocellular carcinoma and two had cutaneous melanoma. Study conclusions and caveats: Part of the nonresponder group also had normalized T-cell clonal expansion that was low. Relative to CD4+, CD8+ T cells held more expanded clones on average.

Germline V gene lookup returns CDR1 SGHVS and CDR2 FQNEAQ. Germline trimming cut 0 bases from V and 2 bases from J; bases unmatched to any gene: 7. CDR3 length: 17 residues. This clone appeared many times. The antigen is unknown. The protocol was immunoSEQ multiplex PCR, while the TCRdb copy is restricted to in-frame clones and leaves out a portion. The sample includes about 87,000 clones, 87% of them seen just once. The chain carries TRBV7-8 and TRBJ2-1; TRBD2 matches at 7 bases. This sample comprised CD4+ or CD8+ T cells sorted from blood, obtained in a trial of the OX40 agonist ivuxolimab. This receptor was taken from an adult with an advanced solid tumor such as melanoma, head and neck, liver or kidney cancer. The CDR3 here is CASSLAPGEGPYNEQFF. CDR3 DNA: TGTGCCAGCAGCTTAGCCCCGGGGGAGGGCCCCTACAATGAGCAGTTCTTC.